The T cell receptor (beta chain) described here comes from a study of identical twins. Each CDR3 protein gets one entry after TCRdb re-called the 5' RACE reads with MiXCR. The sample shows 550,000 to 700,000 distinct CDR3 sequences, 21% of them seen only once. Germline V CDR1 and CDR2: MNHEY, SMNVEV (reference sequence). This CDR3 has 15 residues. Trimming at V came to 8 bases and at J to 5 bases, leaving 11 bases not matched to a gene. The sample holds many counts of this clonotype. This sample was shared with a second study, whose subject was T cells expressing NK-cell markers. From that report: Among CD8+ T cells from about 6 donors, dominant NKG2C+ clonotypes accounted for about 1.0-7.0%.

The genes are TRBV27 and TRBJ2-3, with 9 bases aligning to TRBD2. This clonotype originated in a woman between 18 and 29 years old in good health. Material for sequencing was PBMCs. The DNA of the CDR3 is TGTGCCAGCTCCCGGCGAGGCGGGAGGGGAGATACGCAGTATTTT. This translates into CASSRRGGRGDTQYF.